This is a list of T cell receptor beta chains from one sample in a study of CD8+ T cells in alopecia areata. The table came from immunoSEQ multiplex PCR; TCRdb's copy has only in-frame clones and leaves some out. The sample consists of about 14,000 clones, 45% to 65% of them appearing once. The sample was CD4+ Tregs sorted from blood. Receptor source: a human donor with alopecia areata. CDR3s include the opening cysteine and the closing phenylalanine or tryptophan. A D gene is named only where the DNA matches it firmly. Size tells how often a clone was seen (once, few, many) or the class of an expanded clone, and some rows leave it out.

J gene	V gene	D gene	CDR3 length	clone size	CDR3 protein	CDR3 DNA
TRBJ2-2	TRBV15	.	16	.	CATSRHRGFDTGELFF	TGTGCCACCAGCAGGCACCGGGGTTTCGACACCGGGGAGCTGTTTTTT
TRBJ1-1	TRBV28	.	11	.	CASSLRFEAFF	TGTGCCAGCAGTTTAAGGTTTGAAGCTTTCTTT
TRBJ2-2	TRBV9	.	14	few	CASSVERRKTELFF	TGTGCCAGCAGCGTAGAGCGTAGGAAGACGGAGCTGTTTTTT
TRBJ2-5	TRBV27	.	14	.	CASSPGQAGGTQYF	TGTGCCAGCAGTCCCGGACAGGCCGGGGGGACCCAGTACTTC
TRBJ1-6	TRBV6-5	.	15	once	CASSYSGFIHSPLHF	TGTGCCAGCAGTTACTCGGGCTTTATCCATTCACCCCTCCACTTT
TRBJ2-3	TRBV19	.	15	.	CASSVQGISTDTQYF	TGTGCCAGTAGTGTGCAGGGGATTAGCACAGATACGCAGTATTTT
TRBJ2-7	TRBV7-3	.	14	.	CASSLTPASYEQYF	TGTGCCAGCAGCTTAACACCAGCTAGCTACGAGCAGTACTTC
TRBJ1-4	TRBV7-9	.	14	few	CASSLVPGPEKLFF	TGTGCCAGCAGCTTAGTCCCCGGACCCGAAAAACTGTTTTTT
TRBJ2-2	TRBV10-1	TRBD2	15	once	CASSRLAGDTGELFF	TGCGCCAGCAGCAGACTAGCGGGGGACACCGGGGAGCTGTTTTTT
TRBJ2-3	TRBV28	.	17	few	CASSPLGRNPGTDTQYF	TGTGCCAGCAGTCCACTGGGACGGAATCCTGGCACAGATACGCAGTATTTT
TRBJ2-5	TRBV5-1	.	14	.	CASREGWGLETQYF	TGCGCCAGCAGAGAAGGGTGGGGACTAGAGACCCAGTACTTC
TRBJ2-2	TRBV2	.	13	medium-sized	CAINGGRTGELFF	TGTGCCATTAATGGGGGGCGAACCGGGGAGCTGTTTTTT
TRBJ2-5	TRBV15	.	15	few	CATSRGEVNQETQYF	TGTGCCACCAGCAGAGGCGAAGTGAACCAAGAGACCCAGTACTTC
TRBJ2-3	TRBV6-5	TRBD2	15	.	CASSLAGGRTDTQYF	TGTGCCAGCAGCCTAGCGGGAGGGCGCACAGATACGCAGTATTTT
TRBJ2-2	TRBV5-1	.	14	few	CASSLTVTTGELFF	TGCGCCAGCAGCTTGACAGTGACCACCGGGGAGCTGTTTTTT
TRBJ2-5	TRBV28	.	16	once	CASSYTSGGHQETQYF	TGTGCCAGCAGCTACACTAGTGGAGGACACCAAGAGACCCAGTACTTC